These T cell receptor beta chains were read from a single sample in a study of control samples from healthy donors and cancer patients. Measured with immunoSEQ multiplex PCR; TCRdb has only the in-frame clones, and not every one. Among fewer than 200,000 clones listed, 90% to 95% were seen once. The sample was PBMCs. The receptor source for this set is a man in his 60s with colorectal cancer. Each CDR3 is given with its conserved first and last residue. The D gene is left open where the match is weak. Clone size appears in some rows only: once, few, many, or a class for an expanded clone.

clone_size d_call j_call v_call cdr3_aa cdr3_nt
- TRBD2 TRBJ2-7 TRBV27 CASTPLGGNEQYF TGTGCCAGCACTCCCCTGGGGGGGAACGAGCAGTACTTC
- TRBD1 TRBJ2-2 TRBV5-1 CASSLTGGNTGELFF TGCGCCAGCAGCTTGACAGGGGGCAATACCGGGGAGCTGTTTTTT
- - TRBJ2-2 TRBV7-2 CASAGQTTGELFF TGTGCCTCCGCGGGACAGACCACCGGGGAGCTGTTTTTT
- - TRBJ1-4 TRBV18 CASSADRLQLFF TGTGCCAGCTCAGCCGACAGGTTGCAACTGTTTTTT
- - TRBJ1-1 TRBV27 CASSTTGNTEAFF TGTGCCAGCAGCACTACAGGGAACACTGAAGCTTTCTTT
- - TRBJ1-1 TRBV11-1 CASSLARSHTEAFF TGTGCCAGCAGCTTAGCGAGGTCACACACTGAAGCTTTCTTT
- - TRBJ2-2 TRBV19 CASIGRGRTGELFF TGTGCCAGTATTGGTAGGGGCCGCACCGGGGAGCTGTTTTTT
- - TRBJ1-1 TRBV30 CAWSVQESTEAFF TGTGCCTGGAGTGTTCAGGAAAGCACTGAAGCTTTCTTT
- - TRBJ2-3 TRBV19 CASSISDNTDTQYF TGTGCCAGTAGTATTTCGGATAACACAGATACGCAGTATTTT
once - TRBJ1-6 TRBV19 CASRDSNYNSPLHF TGTGCCAGTAGGGACAGTAACTATAATTCACCCCTCCACTTT
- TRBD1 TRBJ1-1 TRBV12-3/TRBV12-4 CASSFNRGTEAFF TGTGCCAGCAGTTTTAACAGGGGGACTGAAGCTTTCTTT